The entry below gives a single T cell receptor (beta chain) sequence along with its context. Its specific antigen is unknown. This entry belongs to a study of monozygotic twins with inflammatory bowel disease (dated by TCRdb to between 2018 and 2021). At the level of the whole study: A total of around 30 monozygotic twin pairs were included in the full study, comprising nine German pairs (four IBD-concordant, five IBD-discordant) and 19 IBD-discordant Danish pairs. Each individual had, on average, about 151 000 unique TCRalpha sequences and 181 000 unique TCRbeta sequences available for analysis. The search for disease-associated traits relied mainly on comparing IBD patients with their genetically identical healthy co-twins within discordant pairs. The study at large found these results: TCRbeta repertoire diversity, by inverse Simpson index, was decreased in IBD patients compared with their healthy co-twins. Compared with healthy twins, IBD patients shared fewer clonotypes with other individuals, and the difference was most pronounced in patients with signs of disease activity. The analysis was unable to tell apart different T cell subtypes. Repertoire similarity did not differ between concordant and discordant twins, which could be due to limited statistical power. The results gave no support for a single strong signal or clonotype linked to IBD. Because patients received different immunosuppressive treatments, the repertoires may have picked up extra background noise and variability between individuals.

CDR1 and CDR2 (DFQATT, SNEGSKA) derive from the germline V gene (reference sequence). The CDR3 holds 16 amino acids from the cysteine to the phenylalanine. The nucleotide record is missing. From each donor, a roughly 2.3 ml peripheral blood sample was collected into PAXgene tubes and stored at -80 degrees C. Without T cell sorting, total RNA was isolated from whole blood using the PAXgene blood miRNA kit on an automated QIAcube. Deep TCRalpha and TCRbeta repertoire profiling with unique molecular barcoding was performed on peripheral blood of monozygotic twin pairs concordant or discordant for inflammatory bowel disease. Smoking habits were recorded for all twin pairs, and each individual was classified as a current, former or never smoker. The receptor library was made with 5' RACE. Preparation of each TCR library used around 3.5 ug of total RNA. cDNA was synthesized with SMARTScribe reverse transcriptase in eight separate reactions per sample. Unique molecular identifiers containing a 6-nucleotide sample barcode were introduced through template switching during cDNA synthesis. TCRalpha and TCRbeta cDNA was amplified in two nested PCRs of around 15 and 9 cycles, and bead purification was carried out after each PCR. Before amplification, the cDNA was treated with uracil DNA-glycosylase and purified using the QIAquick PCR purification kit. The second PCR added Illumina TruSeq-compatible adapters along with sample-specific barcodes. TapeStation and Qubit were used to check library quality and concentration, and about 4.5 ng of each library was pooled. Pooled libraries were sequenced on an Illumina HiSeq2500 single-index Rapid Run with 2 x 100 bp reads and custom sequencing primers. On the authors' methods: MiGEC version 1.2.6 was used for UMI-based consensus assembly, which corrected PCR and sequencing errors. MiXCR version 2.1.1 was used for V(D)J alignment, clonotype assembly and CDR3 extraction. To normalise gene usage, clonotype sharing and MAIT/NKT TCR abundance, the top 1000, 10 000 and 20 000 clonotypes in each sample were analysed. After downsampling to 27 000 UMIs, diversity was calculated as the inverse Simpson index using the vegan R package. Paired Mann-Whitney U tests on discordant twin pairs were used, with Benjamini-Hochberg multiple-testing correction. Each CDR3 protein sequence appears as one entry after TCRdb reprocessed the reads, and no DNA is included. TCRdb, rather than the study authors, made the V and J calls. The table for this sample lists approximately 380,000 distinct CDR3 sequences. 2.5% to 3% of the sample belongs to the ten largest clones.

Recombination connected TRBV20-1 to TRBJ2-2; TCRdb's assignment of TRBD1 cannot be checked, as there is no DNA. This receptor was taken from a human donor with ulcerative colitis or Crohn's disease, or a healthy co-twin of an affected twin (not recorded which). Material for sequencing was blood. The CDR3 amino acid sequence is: CSARENRGTNTGELFF.